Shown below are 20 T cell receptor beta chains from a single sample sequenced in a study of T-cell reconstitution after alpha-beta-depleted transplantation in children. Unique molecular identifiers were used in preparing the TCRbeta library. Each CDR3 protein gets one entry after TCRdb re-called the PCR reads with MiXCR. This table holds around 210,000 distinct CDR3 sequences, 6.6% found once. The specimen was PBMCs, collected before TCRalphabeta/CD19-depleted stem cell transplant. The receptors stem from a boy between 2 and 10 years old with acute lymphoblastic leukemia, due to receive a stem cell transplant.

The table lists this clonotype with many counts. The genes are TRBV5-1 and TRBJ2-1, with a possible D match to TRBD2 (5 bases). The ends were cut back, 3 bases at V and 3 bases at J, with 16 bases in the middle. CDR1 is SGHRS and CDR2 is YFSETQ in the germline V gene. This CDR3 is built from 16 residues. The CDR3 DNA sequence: TGCGCCAGCAGCTCCGACGAGGGTCAGATCTACAATGAGCAGTTCTTC. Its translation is CASSSDEGQIYNEQFF. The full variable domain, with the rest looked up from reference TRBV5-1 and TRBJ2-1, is KAGVTQTPRYLIKTRGQQVTLSCSPISGHRSVSWYQQTPGQGLQFLFEYFSETQRNKGNFPGRFSGRQFSNSRSEMNVSTLELGDSALYLCASSSDEGQIYNEQFFGPGTRLTVL.

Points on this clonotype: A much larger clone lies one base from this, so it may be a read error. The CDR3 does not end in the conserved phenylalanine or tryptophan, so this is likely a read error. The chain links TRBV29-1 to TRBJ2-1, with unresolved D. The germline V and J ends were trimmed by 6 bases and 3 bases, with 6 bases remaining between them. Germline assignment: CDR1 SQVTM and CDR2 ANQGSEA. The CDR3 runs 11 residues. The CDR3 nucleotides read TGCAGCGTCCGAGACTACAATGAGCAGTTCATC. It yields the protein CSVRDYNEQFI.

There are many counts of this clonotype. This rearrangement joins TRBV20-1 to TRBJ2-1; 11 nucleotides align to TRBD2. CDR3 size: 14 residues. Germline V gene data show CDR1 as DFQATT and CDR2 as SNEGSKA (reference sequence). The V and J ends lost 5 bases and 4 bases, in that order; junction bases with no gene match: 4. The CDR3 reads CSAPRLAGYNEQFF. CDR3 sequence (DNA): TGCAGTGCTCCGAGACTAGCGGGGTACAATGAGCAGTTCTTC.

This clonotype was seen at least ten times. The CDR3 here is CSAREGTYEQYF. CDR3 nucleotide sequence: TGCAGTGCTAGAGAGGGGACCTACGAGCAGTACTTC. The V call is TRBV20-1, the J call TRBJ2-7; D is undetermined. Trimming cost V 0 bases and J 2 bases, with 5 bases left between them. This CDR3 is 12 amino acids long. CDR1 is DFQATT and CDR2 is SNEGSKA in the germline V gene (reference sequence).

CDR3 nucleotides: TGTGCCAGCTCCCGGCTAGCGGGATTCACAGATACGCAGTATTTT. As protein: CASSRLAGFTDTQYF. The V and J genes are TRBV7-9 and TRBJ2-3; 9 bases map to TRBD2. Germline loops: CDR1 SEHNR, CDR2 FQNEAQ (reference sequence). V shed 8 bases and J 2 bases; nucleotides not matched to a gene: 8. CDR3 length equals 15 residues.

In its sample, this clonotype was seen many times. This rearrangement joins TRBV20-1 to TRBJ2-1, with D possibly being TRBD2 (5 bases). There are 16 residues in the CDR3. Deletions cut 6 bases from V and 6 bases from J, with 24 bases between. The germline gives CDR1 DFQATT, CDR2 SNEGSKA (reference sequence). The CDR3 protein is CSAELMRASRPNEQFF. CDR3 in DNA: TGCAGTGCCGAACTTATGAGGGCCTCTAGGCCCAATGAGCAGTTCTTC.

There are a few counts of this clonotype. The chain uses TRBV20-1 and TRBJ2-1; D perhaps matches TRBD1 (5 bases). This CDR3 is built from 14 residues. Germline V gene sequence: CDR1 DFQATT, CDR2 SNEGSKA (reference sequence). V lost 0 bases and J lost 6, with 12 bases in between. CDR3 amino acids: CSARDRALVNEQFF. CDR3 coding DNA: TGCAGTGCTAGAGACAGGGCGCTTGTCAATGAGCAGTTCTTC.

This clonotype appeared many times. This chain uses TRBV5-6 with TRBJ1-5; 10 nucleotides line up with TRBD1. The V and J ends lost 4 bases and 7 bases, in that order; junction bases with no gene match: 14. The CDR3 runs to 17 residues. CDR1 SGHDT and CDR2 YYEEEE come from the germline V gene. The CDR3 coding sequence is TGTGCCAGCAGCCTTAGACCGGGACAGGGGAAGAGGCAGCCCCAGCATTTT. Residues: CASSLRPGQGKRQPQHF.

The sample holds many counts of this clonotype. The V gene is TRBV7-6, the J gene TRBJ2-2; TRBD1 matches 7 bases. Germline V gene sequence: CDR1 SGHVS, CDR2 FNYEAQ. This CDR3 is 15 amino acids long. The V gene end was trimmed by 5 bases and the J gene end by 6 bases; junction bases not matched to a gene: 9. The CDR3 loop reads CASSEMEQGAGELFF. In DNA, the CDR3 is TGTGCCAGCAGCGAGATGGAGCAGGGGGCCGGGGAGCTGTTTTTT.

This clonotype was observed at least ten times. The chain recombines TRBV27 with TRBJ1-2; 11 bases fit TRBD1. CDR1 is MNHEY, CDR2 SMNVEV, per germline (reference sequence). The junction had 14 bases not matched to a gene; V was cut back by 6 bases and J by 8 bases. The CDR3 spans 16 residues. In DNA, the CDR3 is TGTGCCAGCAGCCTCGTCCGGACAGGGGGCCTGGGGGGCTACACCTTC. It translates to CASSLVRTGGLGGYTF.

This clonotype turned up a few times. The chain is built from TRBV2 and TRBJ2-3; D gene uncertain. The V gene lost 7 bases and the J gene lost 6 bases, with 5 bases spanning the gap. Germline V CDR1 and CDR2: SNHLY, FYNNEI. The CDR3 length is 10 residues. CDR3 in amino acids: CASKYDTQYF. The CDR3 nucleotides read TGTGCCAGCAAGTACGATACGCAGTATTTT.

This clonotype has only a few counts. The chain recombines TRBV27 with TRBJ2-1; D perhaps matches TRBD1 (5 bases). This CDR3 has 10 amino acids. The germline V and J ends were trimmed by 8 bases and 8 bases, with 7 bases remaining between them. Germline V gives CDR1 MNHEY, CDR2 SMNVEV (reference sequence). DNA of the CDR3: TGTGCCAGCGGGGCGGATGAGCAGTTCTTC. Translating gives CASGADEQFF.

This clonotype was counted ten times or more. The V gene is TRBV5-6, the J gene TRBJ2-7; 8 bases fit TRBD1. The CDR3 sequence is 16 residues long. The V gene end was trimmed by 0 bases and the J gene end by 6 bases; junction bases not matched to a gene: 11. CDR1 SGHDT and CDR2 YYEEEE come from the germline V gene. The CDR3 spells CASSLAAGTGGFEQYF. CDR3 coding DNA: TGTGCCAGCAGCTTGGCGGCCGGGACAGGAGGGTTCGAGCAGTACTTC.

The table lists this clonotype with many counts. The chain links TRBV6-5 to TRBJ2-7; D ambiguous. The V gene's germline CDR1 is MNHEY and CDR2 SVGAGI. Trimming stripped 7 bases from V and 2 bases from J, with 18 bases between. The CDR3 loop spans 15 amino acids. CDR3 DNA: TGTGCCAGCACTCCCTCTTTTTCGGAAGCCTACGAGCAGTACTTC. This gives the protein CASTPSFSEAYEQYF.

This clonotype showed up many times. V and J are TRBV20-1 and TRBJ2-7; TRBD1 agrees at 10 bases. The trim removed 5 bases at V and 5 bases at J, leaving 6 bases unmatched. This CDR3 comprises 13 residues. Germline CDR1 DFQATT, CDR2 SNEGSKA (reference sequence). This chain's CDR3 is CSAPGTGVHEQYF. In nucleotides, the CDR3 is TGCAGTGCTCCCGGGACAGGGGTCCACGAGCAGTACTTC.

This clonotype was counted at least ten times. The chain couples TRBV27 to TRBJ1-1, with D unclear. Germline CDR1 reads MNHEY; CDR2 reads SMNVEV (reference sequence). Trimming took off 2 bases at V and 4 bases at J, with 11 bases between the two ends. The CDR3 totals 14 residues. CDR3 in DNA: TGTGCCAGCAGTTTAAAGGGCGCAGGCACTGAAGCTTTCTTT. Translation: CASSLKGAGTEAFF.

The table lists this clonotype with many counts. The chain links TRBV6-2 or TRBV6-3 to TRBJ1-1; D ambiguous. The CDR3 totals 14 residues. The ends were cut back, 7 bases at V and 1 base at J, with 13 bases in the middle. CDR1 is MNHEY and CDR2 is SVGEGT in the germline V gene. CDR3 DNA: TGTGCCAGCATCTACGAGGTGGGGAACACTGAAGCTTTCTTT. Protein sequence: CASIYEVGNTEAFF.

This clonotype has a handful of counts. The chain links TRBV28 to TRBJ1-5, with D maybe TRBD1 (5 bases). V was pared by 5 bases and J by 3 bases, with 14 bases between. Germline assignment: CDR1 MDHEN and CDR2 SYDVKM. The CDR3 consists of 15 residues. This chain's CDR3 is CASSSGGGNNQPQHF. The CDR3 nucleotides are TGTGCCAGCAGTAGTGGGGGGGGGAACAATCAGCCCCAGCATTTT.

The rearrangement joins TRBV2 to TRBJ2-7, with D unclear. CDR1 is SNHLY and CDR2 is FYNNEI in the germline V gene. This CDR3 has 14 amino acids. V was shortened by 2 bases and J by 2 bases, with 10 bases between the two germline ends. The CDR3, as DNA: TGTGCCAGCAGTGAATTTGGATCCACCTACGAGCAGTACTTC. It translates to CASSEFGSTYEQYF. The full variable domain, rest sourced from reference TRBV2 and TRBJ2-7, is EPEVTQTPSHQVTQMGQEVILRCVPISNHLYFYWYRQILGQKVEFLVSFYNNEISEKSEIFDDQFSVERPDGSNFTLKIRSTKLEDSAMYFCASSEFGSTYEQYFGPGTRLTVT.

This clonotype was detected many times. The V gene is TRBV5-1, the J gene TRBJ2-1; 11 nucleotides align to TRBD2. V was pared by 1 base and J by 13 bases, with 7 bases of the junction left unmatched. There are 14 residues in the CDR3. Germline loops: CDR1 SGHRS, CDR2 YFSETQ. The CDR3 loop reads CASSLRLAGSSQFF. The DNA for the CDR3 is TGCGCCAGCAGCTTGAGACTAGCGGGATCATCCCAGTTCTTC. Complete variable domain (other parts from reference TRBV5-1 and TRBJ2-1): KAGVTQTPRYLIKTRGQQVTLSCSPISGHRSVSWYQQTPGQGLQFLFEYFSETQRNKGNFPGRFSGRQFSNSRSEMNVSTLELGDSALYLCASSLRLAGSSQFFGPGTRLTVL.